The TCR beta chain described here comes from a study of blood T cell repertoires in COVID-19. Study in general: Samples representing acute and convalescent COVID-19 were sourced from the United States, Italy and Spain. T cells, B-cell-depleted T cells, or PBMCs supplied cDNA or gDNA.

V shed 5 bases, J shed 0 bases, and the junction held 10 bases outside the gene matches. This CDR3 has 16 amino acids. The germline V gene encodes CDR1 SGHTA and CDR2 FQGNSA. Study processing details: Amplification of reference gene primers was used by the study to estimate nucleated cell counts. Method: immunoSEQ multiplex PCR; TCRdb's copy keeps in-frame clones and lacks some. V and J calls and clone size are as listed in that table; D and trimming were resolved from the DNA. The sample contains about 83,000 clones, about four fifths of which appear only once. The sample comprised peripheral blood. This TCR was sampled from a woman over 75 with acute or convalescent COVID-19. The chain has TRBV7-2 and TRBJ2-7; 7 bases line up with TRBD1. The CDR3 loop is CASSLVGGPSSYEQYF. The CDR3 DNA is TGTGCCAGCAGCCTAGTAGGGGGCCCTAGCTCCTACGAGCAGTACTTC.